This TCR beta chain was captured in a study of spatial heterogeneity in lung cancer. Study background: In raw reads, more than 8.5 appearances on average were recorded for each unique TCR and UMI combination. Study results and limitations: In blood, ubiquitous expanded tumor TCRs appeared more at resection than follow-up.

Germline CDR1 MNHEY, CDR2 SVGAGI. The trim removed 7 bases at V and 7 bases at J, leaving 6 bases unmatched. CDR3 length: 14 residues. Time point in this sample: sample taken at primary tumor resection. Sequencing of whole RNA from tumor, nontumor lung or frozen PBMC involved no sorting. Donors were roughly 70 untreated early-stage non-small cell lung cancer patients. Ten or more counts support this clonotype. The antigen remains unidentified. The library was designed around alpha chains, so this beta chain is a stray read whose abundance carries little weight. A distinct unique molecular identifier was carried by each TCR cDNA molecule. TCRdb re-called the 5' RACE reads with MiXCR, one entry per CDR3 protein. The repertoire holds more than 5,500 distinct CDR3 sequences, with about 7.7% as singletons.

The V call is TRBV6-5, the J call TRBJ1-4, with 10 bases matching TRBD1. The source was PBMCs, collected at surgery. This receptor was obtained from a male donor with early-stage non-small cell lung cancer. CDR3 residues: CASKSGTGAEKLFF. CDR3 DNA: TGTGCCAGCAAATCCGGGACAGGGGCTGAAAAACTGTTTTTT.